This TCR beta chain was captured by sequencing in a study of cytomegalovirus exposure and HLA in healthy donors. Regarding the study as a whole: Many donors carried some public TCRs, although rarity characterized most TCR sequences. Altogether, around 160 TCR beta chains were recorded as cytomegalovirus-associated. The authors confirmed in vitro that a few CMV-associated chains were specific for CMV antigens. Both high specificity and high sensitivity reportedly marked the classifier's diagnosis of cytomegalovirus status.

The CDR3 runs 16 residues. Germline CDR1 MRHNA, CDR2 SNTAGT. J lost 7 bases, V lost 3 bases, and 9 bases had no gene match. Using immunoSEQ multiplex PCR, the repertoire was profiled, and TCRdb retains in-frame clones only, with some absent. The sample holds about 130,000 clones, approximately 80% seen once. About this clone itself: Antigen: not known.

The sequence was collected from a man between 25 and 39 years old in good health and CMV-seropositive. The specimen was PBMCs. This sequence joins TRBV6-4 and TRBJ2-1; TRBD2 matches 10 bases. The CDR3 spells CASSEESGRASNEQFF. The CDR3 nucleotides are TGTGCCAGCAGTGAGGAGAGCGGGAGGGCCAGTAATGAGCAGTTCTTC.